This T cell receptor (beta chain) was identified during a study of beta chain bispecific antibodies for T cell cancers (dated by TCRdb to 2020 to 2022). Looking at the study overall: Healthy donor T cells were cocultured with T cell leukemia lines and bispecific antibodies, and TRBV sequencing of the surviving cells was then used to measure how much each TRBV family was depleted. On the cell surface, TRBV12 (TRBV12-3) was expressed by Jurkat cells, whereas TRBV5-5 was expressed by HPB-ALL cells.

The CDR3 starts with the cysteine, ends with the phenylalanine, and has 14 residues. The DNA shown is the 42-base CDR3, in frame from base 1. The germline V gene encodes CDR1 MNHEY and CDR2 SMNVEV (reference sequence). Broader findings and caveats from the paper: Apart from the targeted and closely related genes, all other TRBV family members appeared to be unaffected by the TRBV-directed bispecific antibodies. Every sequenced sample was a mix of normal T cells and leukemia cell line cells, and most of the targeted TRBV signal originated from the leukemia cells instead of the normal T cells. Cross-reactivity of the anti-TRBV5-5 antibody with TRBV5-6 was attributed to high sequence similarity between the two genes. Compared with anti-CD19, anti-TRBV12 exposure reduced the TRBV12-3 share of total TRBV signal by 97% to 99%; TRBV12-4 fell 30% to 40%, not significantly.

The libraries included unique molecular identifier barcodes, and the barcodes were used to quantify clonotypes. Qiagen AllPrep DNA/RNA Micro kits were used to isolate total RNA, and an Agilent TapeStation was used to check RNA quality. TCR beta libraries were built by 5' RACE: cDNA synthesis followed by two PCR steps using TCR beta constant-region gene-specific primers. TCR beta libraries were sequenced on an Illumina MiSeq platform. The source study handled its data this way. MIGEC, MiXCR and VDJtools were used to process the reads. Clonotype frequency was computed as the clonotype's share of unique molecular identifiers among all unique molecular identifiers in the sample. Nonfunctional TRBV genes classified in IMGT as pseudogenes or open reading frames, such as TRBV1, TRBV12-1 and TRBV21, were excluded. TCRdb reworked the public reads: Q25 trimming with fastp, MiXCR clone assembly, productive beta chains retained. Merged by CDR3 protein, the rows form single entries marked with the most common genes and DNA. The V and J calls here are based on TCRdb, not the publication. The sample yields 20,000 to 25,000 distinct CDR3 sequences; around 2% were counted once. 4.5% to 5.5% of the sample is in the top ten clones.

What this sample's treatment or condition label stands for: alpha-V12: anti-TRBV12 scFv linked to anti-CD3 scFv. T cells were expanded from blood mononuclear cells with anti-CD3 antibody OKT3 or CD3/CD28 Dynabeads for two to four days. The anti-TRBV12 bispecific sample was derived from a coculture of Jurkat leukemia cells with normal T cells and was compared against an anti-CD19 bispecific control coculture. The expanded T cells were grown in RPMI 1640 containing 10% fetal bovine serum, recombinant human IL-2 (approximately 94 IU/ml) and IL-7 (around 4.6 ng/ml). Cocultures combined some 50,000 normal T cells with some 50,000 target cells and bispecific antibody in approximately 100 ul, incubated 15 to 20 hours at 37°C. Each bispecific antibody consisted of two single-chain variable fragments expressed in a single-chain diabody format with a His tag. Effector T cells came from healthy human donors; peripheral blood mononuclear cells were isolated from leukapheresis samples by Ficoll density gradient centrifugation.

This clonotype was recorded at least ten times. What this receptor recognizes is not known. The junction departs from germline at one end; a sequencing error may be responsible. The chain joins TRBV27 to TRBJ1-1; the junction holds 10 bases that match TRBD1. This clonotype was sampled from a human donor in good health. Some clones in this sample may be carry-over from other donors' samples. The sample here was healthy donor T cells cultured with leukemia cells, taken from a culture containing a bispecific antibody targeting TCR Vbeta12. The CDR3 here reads CASSRSTGGTQAFF. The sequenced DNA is TGTGCCAGCAGTAGATCGACAGGGGGCACTCAAGCTTTCTTT.